One sample yielded the 22 T cell receptor beta chains listed below, sequenced in a study of T cells in Graves' hyperthyroidism and ophthalmopathy. From RNA transcripts, TCR beta CDR3 regions were amplified. The TCR CDR3 first-round RT-PCR relied on the HTBI primer set. Each CDR3 protein gets one entry after TCRdb re-called the multiplex PCR reads with MiXCR. The sample has 620,000 or so distinct CDR3 sequences, roughly 15% seen once; the top ten hold roughly an eighth. Sequenced sample: blood. Receptor source: a woman aged 45-65 years with Graves' ophthalmopathy.

At least ten counts were recorded for this clonotype. The chain has TRBV4-2 and TRBJ1-1; D gene unclear. V was trimmed by 0 bases and J by 0 bases, leaving 5 bases between them. This CDR3 comprises 14 residues. Germline CDR1 is LGHNA and CDR2 is YNFKEQ. The CDR3 loop is CASSQDSLNTEAFF. DNA for the CDR3: TGTGCCAGCAGCCAAGACAGCCTGAACACTGAAGCTTTCTTT.

The chain couples TRBV20-1 to TRBJ2-7; 12 bases align to TRBD2. V lost 3 bases to trimming and J lost 6 bases; unmatched junction nucleotides: 6. The germline CDR1 and CDR2 sequences are DFQATT and SNEGSKA (reference sequence). CDR3 length equals 14 residues. The CDR3 coding sequence is TGCAGTGCTAGTCTAGCGGGAGGGCCCCGCGAGCAGTACTTC. Translating it yields CSASLAGGPREQYF.

This clonotype appeared many times. This CDR3 is CASSYSEDRAVSGYTF. The CDR3 DNA reads TGTGCCAGCAGTTACTCGGAGGACAGGGCGGTTTCTGGCTACACCTTC. This chain uses TRBV6-5 with TRBJ1-2; 8 bases are a match to TRBD1. The CDR3 consists of 16 residues. Germline values: CDR1 MNHEY, CDR2 SVGAGI. V was pared by 0 bases and J by 7 bases, with 10 bases of the junction left unmatched.

This clonotype was detected many times. The chain links TRBV14 to TRBJ2-3; D is uncertain. CDR1 is SGHDN and CDR2 is FVKESK in the germline V gene. Trimming left V 4 bases short and J 3 bases short, with 8 bases between. The CDR3 spans 13 residues. The DNA for the CDR3 is TGTGCCAGCAGCCGTTTGGGTACAGATACGCAGTATTTT. Protein sequence: CASSRLGTDTQYF.

The gene calls are TRBV9 and TRBJ2-1, with 9 nucleotides matching TRBD2. This CDR3 comprises 14 residues. With 3 bases clipped from V and 8 bases from J, the junction kept 6 bases outside the gene matches. Germline lookup yields CDR1 SGDLS and CDR2 YYNGEE. CDR3 in DNA: TGTGCCAGCAGCGAAAGCGGGACTAGCTATGAGCAGTTCTTC. As protein: CASSESGTSYEQFF.

This clonotype was recorded at least ten times. V gene TRBV7-2 combines with J gene TRBJ2-7; D assignment may be TRBD1 or TRBD2 (7 bases each). Trimming stripped 3 bases from V and 3 bases from J, with 15 bases between. Germline V gives CDR1 SGHTA, CDR2 FQGNSA. This CDR3 contains 15 residues. The CDR3 DNA reads TGTGCCAGCAGCTTTGGGCCAGGGGGGGACTACGAGCAGTACTTC. Its protein product is CASSFGPGGDYEQYF.

A word on this clonotype: A read error may be the cause here, since a much bigger clone is one base away. J is TRBJ2-2 and V is TRBV27, with D perhaps matching TRBD1 (6 bases). Germline loops: CDR1 MNHEY, CDR2 SMNVEV (reference sequence). The CDR3 consists of 17 residues. The CDR3 DNA reads as TGTGCCAACAGTTTGTGGGGGCCCCCCTTAAACACCGGGGAGCTGTTTTTT. Protein product: CANSLWGPPLNTGELFF.

This clonotype was seen repeatedly, ten times or more. The V call is TRBV4-1, the J call TRBJ2-7; no clear D gene. Germline CDR1 reads MGHRA; CDR2 reads YSYEKL. This CDR3 has 15 amino acids. V was trimmed by 0 bases and J by 2 bases, leaving 11 bases between them. The CDR3 DNA sequence: TGCGCCAGCAGCCAAGAATCGGTGATGCCCTACGAGCAGTACTTC. It yields the protein CASSQESVMPYEQYF.

Many counts were recorded for this clonotype. This may be a read error, as it is one base from a much larger clone. This chain uses TRBV2 with TRBJ2-3; unclear D gene. V shed 6 bases and J shed 2 bases, with 6 bases lying between them. Germline CDR1 and CDR2: SNHLY and FYNNEI. There are 12 residues in the CDR3. CDR3 sequence (DNA): TGTGCCAGCAGCATAGCCACAGATACGCAGTATTTT. Translated, it gives CASSIATDTQYF.

Ten or more counts support this clonotype. V is TRBV18 and J is TRBJ2-3, with D hard to call. CDR3 length: 16 residues. The germline V gene encodes CDR1 KGHSH and CDR2 LQKENI. V was trimmed by 1 base and J by 2 bases, leaving 13 bases between them. CDR3 nucleotides: TGTGCCAGCTCACCACTCGCCCTGCAAGTCACAGATACGCAGTATTTT. Translated: CASSPLALQVTDTQYF.

This clonotype showed up many times. J is TRBJ2-1 and V is TRBV7-3; D remains ambiguous. The CDR3 is 14 amino acids. Trimming removed 1 base at V and 6 bases at J, with 10 bases between. Germline CDR1 reads SGHTA; CDR2 reads FQGTGA. CDR3: CASSLRSSGNEQFF. The DNA for the CDR3 is TGTGCCAGCAGCTTAAGGAGTTCCGGCAATGAGCAGTTCTTC.

This clonotype showed up many times. The genes are TRBV2 and TRBJ1-2, with a possible D match to TRBD1 (5 bases). The V end lost 8 bases, the J end lost 4 bases, and 8 bases lay between the germline ends. This CDR3 spans 11 amino acids. Germline V lookup: CDR1 SNHLY, CDR2 FYNNEI. CDR3 sequence: CASWDGYGYTF. The CDR3 nucleotides read TGTGCCAGCTGGGACGGCTATGGCTACACCTTC. The full variable domain, in which reference TRBV2 and TRBJ1-2 provide the parts outside the CDR3, is EPEVTQTPSHQVTQMGQEVILRCVPISNHLYFYWYRQILGQKVEFLVSFYNNEISEKSEIFDDQFSVERPDGSNFTLKIRSTKLEDSAMYFCASWDGYGYTFGSGTRLTVV.

This clonotype occurred many times. V and J are TRBV9 and TRBJ2-3; D is undetermined. V was clipped by 0 bases and J by 6 bases, with 5 bases between them. Germline V CDR1 and CDR2: SGDLS, YYNGEE. The CDR3 is made up of 12 amino acids. CDR3 bases: TGTGCCAGCAGCGTAGAAGCGGATACGCAGTATTTT. Protein product: CASSVEADTQYF.

J is TRBJ2-3 and V is TRBV29-1; D is unresolved. V was cut by 3 bases and J by 1 base, with 14 bases left in between. The germline gives CDR1 SQVTM, CDR2 ANQGSEA. CDR3 size: 15 residues. The CDR3 is CSVEFGFGGTDTQYF. CDR3 nucleotide sequence: TGCAGCGTTGAGTTTGGATTTGGAGGCACAGATACGCAGTATTTT.

The chain uses TRBV6-2 or TRBV6-3 and TRBJ2-2; D perhaps matches TRBD2 (7 bases). Per germline, CDR1 MNHEY and CDR2 SVGEGT. This CDR3 has 15 amino acids. The V and J ends lost 2 bases and 6 bases respectively, with 13 bases between them. Written as DNA, the CDR3 is TGTGCCAGCAGTTACCCGAAGGGGGGGGCCGGGGAGCTGTTTTTT. Translation: CASSYPKGGAGELFF.

J is TRBJ2-2 and V is TRBV7-9; 11 bases line up with TRBD2. Germline CDR1 SEHNR, CDR2 FQNEAQ (reference sequence). CDR3 length equals 17 residues. The junction had 6 bases not matched to a gene; V was cut back by 5 bases and J by 1 base. The CDR3 coding sequence is TGTGCCAGCAGCCCCATAGGACTAGCGGGGAACACCGGGGAGCTGTTTTTT. Translation gives CASSPIGLAGNTGELFF.

The chain is built from TRBV28 and TRBJ1-5; TRBD1 might be the D (5 bases). Per the germline V gene, CDR1 is MDHEN and CDR2 is SYDVKM. V was pared by 3 bases and J by 4 bases, with 22 bases between. This CDR3 spans 18 amino acids. The DNA of the CDR3 is TGTGCCAGCAGTTTGCGTTTTTGTTTGGGCAGGGAGAATCAGCCCCAGCATTTT. It is translated as CASSLRFCLGRENQPQHF.

The count of this clonotype is one. A much larger clone is a single base away; this may be a read error. The chain couples TRBV29-1 to TRBJ2-2; 14 bases fit TRBD2. Germline CDR1 and CDR2: SQVTM and ANQGSEA. The CDR3 sequence is 17 residues long. CDR3 in amino acids: CNGRGTSGRGGTGELFF. For the CDR3, the DNA is TGCAACGGCCGAGGGACTAGCGGGAGAGGTGGCACCGGGGAGCTGTTTTTT.

In this sample, this clonotype turned up a few times. V usage is TRBV5-6 and J usage is TRBJ2-1; 11 nucleotides match TRBD2. Germline-derived CDR1 and CDR2 are SGHDT and YYEEEE. The CDR3 is made up of 16 amino acids. V was pared by 2 bases and J by 4 bases, with 5 bases of the junction left unmatched. CDR3 sequence reads: CASSFQLAGEYNEQFF. CDR3 in DNA: TGTGCCAGCAGCTTTCAACTAGCGGGAGAGTACAATGAGCAGTTCTTC.

This clonotype was seen many times. This chain connects TRBV11-3 to TRBJ1-1, with TRBD1 matching over 9 bases. V lost 5 bases to trimming and J lost 11 bases; unmatched junction nucleotides: 6. The CDR3 runs to 12 residues. Germline V gives CDR1 SGHNT, CDR2 YENEEA. The DNA for the CDR3 is TGTGCCAGCAGCCCGAACAGGGGGCACGCTTTCTTT. Amino acids: CASSPNRGHAFF.

As for this clonotype: A clone one base away is much larger, so this may be a read error. The rearrangement uses TRBV28 and TRBJ1-1, with TRBD1 identical over 7 bases. The germline V gene has CDR1 MDHEN and CDR2 SYDVKM. V was clipped by 10 bases and J by 3 bases; unmatched bases: 5. The CDR3 extends over 12 amino acids. Here the CDR3 DNA reads TGTGCCACCCCACAGGGGTACACTGAAGCTTTCTTT. Amino acid sequence: CATPQGYTEAFF.

This clonotype was counted many times. This chain uses TRBV28 with TRBJ1-3, with TRBD1 as a possible D gene (6 bases). With 2 bases removed from V and 8 bases from J, the gap between germline ends came to 7 bases. Per germline, CDR1 MDHEN and CDR2 SYDVKM. This CDR3 comprises 12 residues. The CDR3 is CASSLEGDTIYF. CDR3 nucleotide sequence: TGTGCCAGCAGTTTAGAGGGGGACACCATATATTTT.